The sequence of this T cell receptor (beta chain) was determined in a study of cytotoxic CD8 clonotypes in ibrutinib-treated CLL. Study in general: Outcomes included around 24 partial and 2 complete responses; after median about 68 months, roughly 14 stayed remitted and roughly twelve progressed. Once treatment had gone on for a median of around eleven months, range 6 to 36, response samples were drawn. Study results and caveats: Clonality rose at ibrutinib response and fell back toward baseline at progression.

TCRdb keeps only in-frame clones here, not all; method: immunoSEQ multiplex PCR. This sample has around 33,000 clones; about 47% occur once, and the top ten carry approximately 17%. By its share, this clone is medium-sized. What it binds is not known. This CDR3 is 10 amino acids long. V was clipped by 10 bases and J by 5 bases, with 6 bases between them. Germline loops: CDR1 LNHDA, CDR2 SQIVND (reference sequence). The specimen comprised PBMCs, sampled before ibrutinib treatment. The genes are TRBV19 and TRBJ1-5; D remains unclear. The source of this sequence is a human donor with chronic lymphocytic leukemia. CDR3 amino acids: CAKFDQPQHF. DNA of the CDR3: TGTGCCAAATTCGATCAGCCCCAGCATTTT.